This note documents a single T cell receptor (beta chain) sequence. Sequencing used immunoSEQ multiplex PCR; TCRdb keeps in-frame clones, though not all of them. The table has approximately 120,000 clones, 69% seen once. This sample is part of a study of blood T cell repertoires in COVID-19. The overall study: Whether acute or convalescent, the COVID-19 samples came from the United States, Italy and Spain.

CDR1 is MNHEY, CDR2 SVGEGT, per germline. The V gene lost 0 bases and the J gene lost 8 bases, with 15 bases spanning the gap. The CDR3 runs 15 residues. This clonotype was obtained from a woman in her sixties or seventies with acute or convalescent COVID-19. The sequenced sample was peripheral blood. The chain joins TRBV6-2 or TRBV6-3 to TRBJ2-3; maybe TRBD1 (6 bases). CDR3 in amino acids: CASSYSGAQLGTQYF. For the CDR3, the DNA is TGTGCCAGCAGTTACTCGGGGGCCCAGCTCGGTACGCAGTATTTT.